This T cell receptor (beta chain) derives from a study of human T cells and chemical hapten exposure. Time point meaning: patch test 1, 2 weeks after DPC sensitization. Described treatment: therapeutic diphenylcyclopropenone sensitization with weekly scalp DPC. Donation of samples came from alopecia patients who were 18 to 70 years old and suitable for DPC. CDR3 size: 11 residues. Germline CDR1 and CDR2: DFQATT and SNEGSKA (reference sequence). V lost 1 base, J lost 4 bases, and 4 bases lay in between. Each CDR3 protein gets one entry after TCRdb re-called the RACE reads with MiXCR. This sample has over 85,000 distinct CDR3 sequences, with roughly 12% found just once. Concerning this clonotype: No antigen is known for it.

Study-wide findings and caveats: Relative to controls, expanded TCRs formed significantly more large CDR3 similarity clusters. TCRs whose frequency exceeded 1 in 1000 remained the same following DPC sensitization.

This sequence originates from a woman in her thirties or forties with alopecia areata. Some clones in this sample may be carry-over from other donors' samples. The sequenced sample was whole blood, obtained in connection with sensitization to the hapten diphenylcyclopropenone (DPC). This chain uses TRBV20-1 with TRBJ2-5; D is unresolved. In DNA, the CDR3 is TGCAGTGCTAGAGGTGGAGAGACCCAGTACTTC. Protein product: CSARGGETQYF.